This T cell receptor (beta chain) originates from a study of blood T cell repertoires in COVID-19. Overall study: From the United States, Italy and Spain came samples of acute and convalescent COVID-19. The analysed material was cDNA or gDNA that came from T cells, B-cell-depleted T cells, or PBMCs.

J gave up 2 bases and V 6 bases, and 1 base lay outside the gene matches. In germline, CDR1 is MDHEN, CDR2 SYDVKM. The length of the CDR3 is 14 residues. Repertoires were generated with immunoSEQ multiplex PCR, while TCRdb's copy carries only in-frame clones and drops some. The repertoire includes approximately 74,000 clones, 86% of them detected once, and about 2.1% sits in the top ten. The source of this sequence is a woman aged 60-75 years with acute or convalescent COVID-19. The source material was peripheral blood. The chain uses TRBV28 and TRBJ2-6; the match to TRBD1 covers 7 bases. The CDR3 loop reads CASRTGTGANVLTF. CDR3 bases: TGTGCCAGCAGGACAGGGACTGGGGCCAACGTCCTGACTTTC.